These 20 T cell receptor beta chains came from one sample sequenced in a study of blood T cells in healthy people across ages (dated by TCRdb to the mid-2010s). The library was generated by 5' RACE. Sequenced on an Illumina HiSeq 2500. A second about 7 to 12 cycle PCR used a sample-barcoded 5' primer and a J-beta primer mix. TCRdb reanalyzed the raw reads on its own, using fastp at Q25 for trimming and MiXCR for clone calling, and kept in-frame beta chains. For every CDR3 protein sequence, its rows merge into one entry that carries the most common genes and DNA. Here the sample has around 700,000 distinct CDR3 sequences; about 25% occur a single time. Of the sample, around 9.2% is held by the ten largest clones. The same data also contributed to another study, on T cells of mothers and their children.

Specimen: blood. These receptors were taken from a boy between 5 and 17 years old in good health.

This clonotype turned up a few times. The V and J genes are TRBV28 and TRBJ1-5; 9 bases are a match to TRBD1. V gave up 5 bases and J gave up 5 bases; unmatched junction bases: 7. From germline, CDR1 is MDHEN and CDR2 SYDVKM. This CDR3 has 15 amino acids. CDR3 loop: CASSPRRQGDQPQHF. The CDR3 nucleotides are TGTGCCAGCAGTCCTAGAAGACAGGGGGATCAGCCCCAGCATTTT.

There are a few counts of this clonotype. CDR3 coding DNA: TGCGCCAGCAGCCAAGCATCAGGGGGCGCGGGTGAAAAACTGTTTTTT. Amino acids: CASSQASGGAGEKLFF. The V gene is TRBV4-3, the J gene TRBJ1-4, with 8 bases identical to TRBD1. Looked up from germline, CDR1 is LGHNA and CDR2 is YSLEER. The CDR3 sequence is 16 residues long. V trimming: 1 base; J trimming: 7 bases; junction bases outside the gene matches: 8.

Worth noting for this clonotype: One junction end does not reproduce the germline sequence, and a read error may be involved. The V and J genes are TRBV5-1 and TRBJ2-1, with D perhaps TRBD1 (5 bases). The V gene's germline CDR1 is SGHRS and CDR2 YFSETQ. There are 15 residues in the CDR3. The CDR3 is CASSVEGAGNNVQFF. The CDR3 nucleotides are TGCGCCAGCAGCGTTGAAGGGGCTGGGAACAATGTGCAGTTCTTC.

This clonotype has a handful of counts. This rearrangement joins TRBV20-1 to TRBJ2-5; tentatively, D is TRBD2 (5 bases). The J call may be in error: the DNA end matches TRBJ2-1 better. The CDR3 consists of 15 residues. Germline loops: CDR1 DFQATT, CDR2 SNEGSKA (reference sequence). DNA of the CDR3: TGCAGTGCTAGAGATTCGAGCGGTCCCTACAATGAGCAGTTCTTC. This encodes CSARDSSGPYNEQFF.

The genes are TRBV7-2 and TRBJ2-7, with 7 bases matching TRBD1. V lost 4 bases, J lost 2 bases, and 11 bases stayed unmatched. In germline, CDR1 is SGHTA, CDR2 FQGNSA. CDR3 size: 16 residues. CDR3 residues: CASSSFDRVGTYEQYF. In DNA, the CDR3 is TGTGCCAGCAGCTCCTTTGACAGGGTGGGAACCTACGAGCAGTACTTC.

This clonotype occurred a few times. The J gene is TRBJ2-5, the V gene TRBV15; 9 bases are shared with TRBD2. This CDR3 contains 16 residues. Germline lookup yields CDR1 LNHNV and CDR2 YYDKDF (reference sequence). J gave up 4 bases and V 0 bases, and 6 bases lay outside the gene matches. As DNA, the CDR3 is TGTGCCACCAGCAGAGATCGTAGCGGGAGAGGAGAGACCCAGTACTTC. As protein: CATSRDRSGRGETQYF. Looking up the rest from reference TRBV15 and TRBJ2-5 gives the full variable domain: DAMVIQNPRYQVTQFGKPVTLSCSQTLNHNVMYWYQQKSSQAPKLLFHYYDKDFNNEADTPDNFQSRRPNTSFCFLDIRSPGLGDTAMYLCATSRDRSGRGETQYFGPGTRLLVL.

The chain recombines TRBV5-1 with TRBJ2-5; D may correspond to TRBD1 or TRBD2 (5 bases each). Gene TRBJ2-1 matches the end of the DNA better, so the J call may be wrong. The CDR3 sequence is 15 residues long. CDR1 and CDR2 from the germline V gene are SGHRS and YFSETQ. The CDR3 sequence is CASSFGATTYNEQFF. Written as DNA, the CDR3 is TGCGCCAGCAGCTTCGGGGCAACGACCTACAATGAGCAGTTCTTC.

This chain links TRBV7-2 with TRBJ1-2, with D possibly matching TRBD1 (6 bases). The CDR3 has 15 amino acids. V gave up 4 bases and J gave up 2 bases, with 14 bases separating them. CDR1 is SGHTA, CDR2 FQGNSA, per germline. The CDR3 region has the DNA TGTGCCAGCAGCTCACGAGGGGGGGAGAACTATGGCTACACCTTC. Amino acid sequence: CASSSRGGENYGYTF.

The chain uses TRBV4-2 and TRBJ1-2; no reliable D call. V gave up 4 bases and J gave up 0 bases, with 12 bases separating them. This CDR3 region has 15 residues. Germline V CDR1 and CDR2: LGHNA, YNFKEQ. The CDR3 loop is CASSPPADANYGYTF. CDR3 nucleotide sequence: TGTGCCAGCAGCCCCCCCGCGGACGCTAACTATGGCTACACCTTC.

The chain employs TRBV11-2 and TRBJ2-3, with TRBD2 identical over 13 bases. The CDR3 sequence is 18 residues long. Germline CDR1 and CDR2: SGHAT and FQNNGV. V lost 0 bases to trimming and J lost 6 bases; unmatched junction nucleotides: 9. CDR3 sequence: CASSLEGGTSGISDTQYF. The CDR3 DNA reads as TGTGCCAGCAGCTTAGAAGGGGGGACTAGCGGGATTTCCGATACGCAGTATTTT.

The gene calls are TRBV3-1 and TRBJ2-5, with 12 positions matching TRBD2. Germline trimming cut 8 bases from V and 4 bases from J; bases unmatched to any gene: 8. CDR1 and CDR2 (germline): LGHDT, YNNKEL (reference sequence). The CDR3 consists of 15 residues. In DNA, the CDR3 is TGTGCCAGCGGCCGCAGACTAGCGGGAGTAGAGACCCAGTACTTC. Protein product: CASGRRLAGVETQYF.

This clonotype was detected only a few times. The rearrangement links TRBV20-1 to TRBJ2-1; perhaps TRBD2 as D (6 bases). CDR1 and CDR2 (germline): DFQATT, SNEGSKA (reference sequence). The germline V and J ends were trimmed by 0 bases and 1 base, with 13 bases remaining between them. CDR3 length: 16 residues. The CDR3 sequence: CSARDPGDSSYNEQFF. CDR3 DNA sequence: TGCAGTGCTAGAGATCCGGGGGACTCTTCCTACAATGAGCAGTTCTTC.

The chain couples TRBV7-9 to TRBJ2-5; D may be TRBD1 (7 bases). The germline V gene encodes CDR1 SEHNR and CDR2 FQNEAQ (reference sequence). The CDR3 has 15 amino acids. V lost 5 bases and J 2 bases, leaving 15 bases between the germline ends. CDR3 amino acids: CASSLGTAGQETQYF. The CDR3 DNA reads TGTGCCAGCAGCCTCGGGACAGCGGGTCAAGAGACCCAGTACTTC.

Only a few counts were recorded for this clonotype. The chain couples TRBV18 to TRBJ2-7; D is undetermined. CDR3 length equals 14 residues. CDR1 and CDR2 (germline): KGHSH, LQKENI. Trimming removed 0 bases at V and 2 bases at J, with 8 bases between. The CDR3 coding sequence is TGTGCCAGCTCACCACCGTCCCGGGCCTACGAGCAGTACTTC. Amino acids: CASSPPSRAYEQYF.

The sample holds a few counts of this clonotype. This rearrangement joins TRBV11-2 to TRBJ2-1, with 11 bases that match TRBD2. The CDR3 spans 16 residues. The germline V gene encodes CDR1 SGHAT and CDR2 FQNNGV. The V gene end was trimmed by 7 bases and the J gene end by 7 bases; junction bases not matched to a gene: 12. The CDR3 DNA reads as TGTGCCAGCAACCCCTCACTAGCGGGAGTGAGTAATGAGCAGTTCTTC. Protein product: CASNPSLAGVSNEQFF. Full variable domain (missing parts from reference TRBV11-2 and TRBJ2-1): EAGVAQSPRYKIIEKRQSVAFWCNPISGHATLYWYQQILGQGPKLLIQFQNNGVVDDSQLPKDRFSAERLKGVDSTLKIQPAKLEDSAVYLCASNPSLAGVSNEQFFGPGTRLTVL.

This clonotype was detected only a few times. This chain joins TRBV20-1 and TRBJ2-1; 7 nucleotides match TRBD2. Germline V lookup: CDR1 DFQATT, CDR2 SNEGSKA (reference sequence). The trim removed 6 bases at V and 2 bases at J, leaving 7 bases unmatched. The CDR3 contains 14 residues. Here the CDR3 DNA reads TGCAGTGCATACCGGGACTACGCCTACAATGAGCAGTTCTTC. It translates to CSAYRDYAYNEQFF.

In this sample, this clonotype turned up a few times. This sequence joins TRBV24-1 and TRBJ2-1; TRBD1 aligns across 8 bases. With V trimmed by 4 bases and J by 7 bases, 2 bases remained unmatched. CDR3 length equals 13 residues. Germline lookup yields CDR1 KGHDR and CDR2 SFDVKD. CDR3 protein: CATSDRDRNEQFF. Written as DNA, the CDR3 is TGTGCCACCAGTGACCGGGACAGGAATGAGCAGTTCTTC.

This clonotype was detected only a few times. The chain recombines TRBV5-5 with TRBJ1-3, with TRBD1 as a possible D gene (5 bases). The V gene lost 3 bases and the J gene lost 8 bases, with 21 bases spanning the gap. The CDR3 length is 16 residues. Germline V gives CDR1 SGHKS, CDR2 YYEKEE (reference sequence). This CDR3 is CASSSGPADSLDTIYF. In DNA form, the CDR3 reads TGTGCCAGCAGCTCGGGACCGGCGGACTCTCTAGACACCATATATTTT.

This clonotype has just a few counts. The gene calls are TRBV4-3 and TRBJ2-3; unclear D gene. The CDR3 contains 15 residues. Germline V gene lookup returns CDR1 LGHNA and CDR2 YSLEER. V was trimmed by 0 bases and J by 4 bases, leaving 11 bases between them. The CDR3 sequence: CASSQDSTLPDTQYF. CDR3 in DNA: TGCGCCAGCAGCCAAGATAGTACTTTACCAGATACGCAGTATTTT.

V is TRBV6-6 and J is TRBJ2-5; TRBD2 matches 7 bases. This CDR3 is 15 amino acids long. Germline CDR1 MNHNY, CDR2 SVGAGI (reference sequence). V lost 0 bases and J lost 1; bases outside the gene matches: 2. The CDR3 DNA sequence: TGTGCCAGCAGTTACTCGGGGGGGTTCCAAGAGACCCAGTACTTC. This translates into CASSYSGGFQETQYF.